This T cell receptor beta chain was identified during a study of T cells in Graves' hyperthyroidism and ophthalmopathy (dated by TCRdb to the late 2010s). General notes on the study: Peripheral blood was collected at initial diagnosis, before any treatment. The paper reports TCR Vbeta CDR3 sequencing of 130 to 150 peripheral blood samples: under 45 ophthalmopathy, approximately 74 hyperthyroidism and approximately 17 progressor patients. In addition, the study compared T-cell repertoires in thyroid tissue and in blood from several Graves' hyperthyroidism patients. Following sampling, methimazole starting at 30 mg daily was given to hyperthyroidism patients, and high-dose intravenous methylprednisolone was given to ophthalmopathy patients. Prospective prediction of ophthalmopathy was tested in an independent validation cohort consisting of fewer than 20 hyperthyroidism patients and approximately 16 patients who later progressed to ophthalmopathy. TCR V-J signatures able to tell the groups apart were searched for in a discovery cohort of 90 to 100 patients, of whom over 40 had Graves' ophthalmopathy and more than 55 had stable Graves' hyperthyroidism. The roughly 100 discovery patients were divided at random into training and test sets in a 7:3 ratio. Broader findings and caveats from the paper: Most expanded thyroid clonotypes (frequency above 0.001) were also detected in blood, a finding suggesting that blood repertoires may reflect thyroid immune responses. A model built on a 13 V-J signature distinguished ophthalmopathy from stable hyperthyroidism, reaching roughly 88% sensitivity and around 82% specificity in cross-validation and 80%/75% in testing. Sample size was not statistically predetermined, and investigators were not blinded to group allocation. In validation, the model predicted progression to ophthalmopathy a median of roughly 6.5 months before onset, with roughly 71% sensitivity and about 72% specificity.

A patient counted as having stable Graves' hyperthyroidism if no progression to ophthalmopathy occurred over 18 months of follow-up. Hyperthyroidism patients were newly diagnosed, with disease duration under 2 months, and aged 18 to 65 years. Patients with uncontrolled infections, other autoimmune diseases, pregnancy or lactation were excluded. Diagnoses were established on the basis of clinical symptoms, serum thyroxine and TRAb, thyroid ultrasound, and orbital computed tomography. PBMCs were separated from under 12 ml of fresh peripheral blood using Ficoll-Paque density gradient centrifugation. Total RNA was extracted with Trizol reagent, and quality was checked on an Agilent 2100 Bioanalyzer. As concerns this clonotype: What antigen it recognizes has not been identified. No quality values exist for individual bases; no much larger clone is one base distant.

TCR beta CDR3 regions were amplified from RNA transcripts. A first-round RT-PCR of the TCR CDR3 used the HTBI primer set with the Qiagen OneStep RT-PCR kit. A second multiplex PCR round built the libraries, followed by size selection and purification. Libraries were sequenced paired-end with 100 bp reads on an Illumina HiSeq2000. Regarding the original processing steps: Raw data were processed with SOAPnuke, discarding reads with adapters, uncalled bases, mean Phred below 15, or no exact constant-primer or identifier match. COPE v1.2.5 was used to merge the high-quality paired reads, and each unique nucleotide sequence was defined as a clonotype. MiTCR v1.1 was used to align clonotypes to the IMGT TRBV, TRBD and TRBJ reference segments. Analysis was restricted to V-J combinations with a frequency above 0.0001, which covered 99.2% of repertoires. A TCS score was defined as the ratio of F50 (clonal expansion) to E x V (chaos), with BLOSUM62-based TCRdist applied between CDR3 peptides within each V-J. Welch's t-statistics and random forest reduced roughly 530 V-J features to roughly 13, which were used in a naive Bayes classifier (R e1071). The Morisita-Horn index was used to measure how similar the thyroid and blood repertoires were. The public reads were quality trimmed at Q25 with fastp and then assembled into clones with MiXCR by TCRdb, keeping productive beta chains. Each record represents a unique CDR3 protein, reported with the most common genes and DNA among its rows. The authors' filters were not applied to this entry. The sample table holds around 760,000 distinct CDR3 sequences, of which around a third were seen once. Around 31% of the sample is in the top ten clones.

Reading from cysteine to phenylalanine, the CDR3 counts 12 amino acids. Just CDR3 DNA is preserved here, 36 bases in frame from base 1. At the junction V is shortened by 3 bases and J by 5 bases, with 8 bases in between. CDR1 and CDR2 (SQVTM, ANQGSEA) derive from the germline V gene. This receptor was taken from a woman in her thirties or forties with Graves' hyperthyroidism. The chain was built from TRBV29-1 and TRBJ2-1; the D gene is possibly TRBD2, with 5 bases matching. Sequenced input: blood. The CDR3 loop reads CSVDDGDNEQFF. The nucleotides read TGCAGCGTTGACGACGGGGACAATGAGCAGTTCTTC.